This entry lists 12 T cell receptor beta chains sequenced from one sample in a study of T cell responses to AZD1222 COVID-19 vaccine. Profiled with immunoSEQ multiplex PCR; TCRdb holds only in-frame clones, not every one. The sample contains about 180,000 clones, about nine tenths of which appear only once. This sample comprised peripheral blood, obtained on day 0 of AZD1222 vaccination. The receptors derive from an adult in good health.

The chain joins TRBV28 to TRBJ2-7; 9 bases are shared with TRBD1. The V and J ends lost 6 bases and 3 bases, in that order; junction bases with no gene match: 9. This CDR3 is built from 15 residues. From germline, CDR1 is MDHEN and CDR2 SYDVKM. The chain's CDR3 is CASRRGQGVFYEQYF. The CDR3 DNA follows: TGTGCCAGCAGGAGGGGACAGGGTGTTTTCTACGAGCAGTACTTC.

The genes are TRBV5-4 and TRBJ1-3, with 8 nucleotides matching TRBD1. The trim removed 4 bases at V and 4 bases at J, leaving 10 bases unmatched. The CDR3 contains 16 residues. Germline V gives CDR1 SGHNT, CDR2 YYREEE (reference sequence). In DNA, the CDR3 is TGTGCCAGCAGCAGGGACCGGGACAGGACCGGAAACACCATATATTTT. Protein: CASSRDRDRTGNTIYF.

This sequence joins TRBV18 and TRBJ1-5; TRBD1 aligns across 9 bases. CDR1 and CDR2 (germline): KGHSH, LQKENI. There are 16 residues in the CDR3. The trim removed 3 bases at V and 6 bases at J, leaving 9 bases unmatched. The DNA for the CDR3 is TGTGCCAGCTCACCGGGACAGGGCCTTCAGGGTCAGCCCCAGCATTTT. It specifies CASSPGQGLQGQPQHF. Full variable domain (rest looked up from reference TRBV18 and TRBJ1-5): NAGVMQNPRHLVRRRGQEARLRCSPMKGHSHVYWYRQLPEEGLKFMVYLQKENIIDESGMPKERFSAEFPKEGPSILRIQQVVRGDSAAYFCASSPGQGLQGQPQHFGDGTRLSIL.

A word on this clone: The sample carries other DNA sequences with the same CDR3. V is TRBV5-1 and J is TRBJ1-3; D unresolved. Trimming removed 0 bases at V and 2 bases at J, with 9 bases between. The CDR3 runs to 15 residues. Germline V CDR1 and CDR2: SGHRS, YFSETQ. As DNA, the CDR3 is TGCGCCAGCAGCTTGGCCGGGGAACCTGGAAACACCATATATTTT. It is translated as CASSLAGEPGNTIYF.

The J gene is TRBJ2-5, the V gene TRBV5-6, with a possible D match to TRBD1 (5 bases). Germline CDR1 reads SGHDT; CDR2 reads YYEEEE. CDR3 length: 14 amino acids. Trimming took off 1 base at V and 5 bases at J, with 12 bases between the two ends. This CDR3 is CASSLNGAGETQYF. CDR3 sequence (DNA): TGTGCCAGCAGCTTGAATGGGGCCGGCGAGACCCAGTACTTC. Variable domain in full (rest from reference TRBV5-6 and TRBJ2-5): DAGVTQSPTHLIKTRGQQVTLRCSPKSGHDTVSWYQQALGQGPQFIFQYYEEEERQRGNFPDRFSGHQFPNYSSELNVNALLLGDSALYLCASSLNGAGETQYFGPGTRLLVL.

The chain uses TRBV9 and TRBJ1-2; no clear D gene. Germline CDR1 and CDR2: SGDLS and YYNGEE. The CDR3 covers 13 residues. Trimming removed 1 base from V and 3 bases from J, with 7 bases in between. In DNA, the CDR3 is TGTGCCAGCAGCGTAAGGGAAGACTATGGCTACACCTTC. This encodes CASSVREDYGYTF.

The V and J genes are TRBV6-5 and TRBJ2-1; 8 bases agree with TRBD2. Unmatched junction bases numbered 5, after V lost 0 bases and J lost 4 bases. The length of the CDR3 is 16 residues. Germline loops: CDR1 MNHEY, CDR2 SVGAGI. DNA of the CDR3: TGTGCCAGCAGTTACTCCCGGGTAGCGGGGTACAATGAGCAGTTCTTC. The encoded protein is CASSYSRVAGYNEQFF.

The rearrangement uses TRBV11-3 and TRBJ2-2, with unresolved D. Germline lookup yields CDR1 SGHNT and CDR2 YENEEA. The CDR3 spans 13 residues. The V and J ends lost 7 bases and 4 bases respectively, with 10 bases between them. CDR3: CASTGYVTGELFF. The CDR3 region has the DNA TGTGCCAGCACGGGCTACGTCACCGGGGAGCTGTTTTTT.

This chain connects TRBV19 to TRBJ2-5; D not resolved. V was clipped by 7 bases and J by 4 bases, with 4 bases between them. Germline V gives CDR1 LNHDA, CDR2 SQIVND (reference sequence). The CDR3 totals 10 residues. The CDR3 protein is CASTRETQYF. For the CDR3, the DNA is TGTGCCAGTACCAGAGAGACCCAGTACTTC.

The CDR3 reads CASSYSHGVHLDSFF. CDR3 bases: TGTGCCAGCAGTTACTCCCATGGGGTGCACCTTGATTCTTTCTTT. The rearrangement links TRBV6-5 to TRBJ1-1; the D is unclear. V lost 0 bases and J lost 12, with 20 bases in between. This CDR3 region has 15 residues. Germline V gene data show CDR1 as MNHEY and CDR2 as SVGAGI.

For the CDR3, the DNA is TGTGCCAGCCGGCAGGGAGGGGATACGCAGTATTTT. Translating it yields CASRQGGDTQYF. The gene calls are TRBV2 and TRBJ2-3; TRBD2 matches 7 bases. Trimming took 8 bases from V and 6 from J; bases not matched to a gene: 5. Per the germline V gene, CDR1 is SNHLY and CDR2 is FYNNEI. The CDR3 is 12 amino acids.

For the CDR3, the DNA is TGTGCCAGCACTAGCACAGATACGCAGTATTTT. Encoded protein: CASTSTDTQYF. The V and J genes are TRBV6-5 and TRBJ2-3; D gene ambiguous. The V gene lost 7 bases and the J gene lost 0 bases, with 2 bases spanning the gap. This CDR3 has 11 residues. The germline V gene encodes CDR1 MNHEY and CDR2 SVGAGI.